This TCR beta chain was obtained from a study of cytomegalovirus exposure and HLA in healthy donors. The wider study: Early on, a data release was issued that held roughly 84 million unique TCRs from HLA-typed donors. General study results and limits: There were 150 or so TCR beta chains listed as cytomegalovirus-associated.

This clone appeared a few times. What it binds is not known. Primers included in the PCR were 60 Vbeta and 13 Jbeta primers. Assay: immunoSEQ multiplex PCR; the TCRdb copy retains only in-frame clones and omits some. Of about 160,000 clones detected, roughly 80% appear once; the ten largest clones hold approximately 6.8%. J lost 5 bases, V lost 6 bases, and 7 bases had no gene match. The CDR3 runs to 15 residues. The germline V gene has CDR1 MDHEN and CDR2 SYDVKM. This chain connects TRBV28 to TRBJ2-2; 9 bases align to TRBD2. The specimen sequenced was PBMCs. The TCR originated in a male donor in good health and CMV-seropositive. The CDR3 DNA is TGTGCCAGCAGCCGTAGCGGGAGTAAGACCGGGGAGCTGTTTTTT. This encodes CASSRSGSKTGELFF.